This TCR beta chain is drawn from a study of cytomegalovirus exposure and HLA in healthy donors. Primers: 60 Vbeta forward and 13 Jbeta reverse. Sequencing was performed with immunoSEQ multiplex PCR; in TCRdb, only in-frame clones are kept and a portion is missing. There are 100,000 to 150,000 clones in the sample, with 1.5% to 2% held by the top ten. Study results and limitations: Associated with cytomegalovirus, according to the listing, were 150 to 200 TCR beta chains. The only immune exposure information that was available was CMV serostatus. TCR beta sequences numbering roughly 18,000 were associated with HLA alleles at 0.05 false discovery rate in a later analysis. As a later analysis revealed, the rate of TCR association differed by HLA locus, with DRB1 most and HLA-C fewest.

Points on this clone: Its antigen is not identified.

The specimen was PBMCs. The receptor's source is a woman in her 40s in good health and CMV-seropositive.

This chain's CDR3 is CASRTGTGVGYEQYF. CDR3 DNA sequence: TGTGCCAGCAGGACCGGGACAGGGGTCGGATACGAGCAGTACTTC. This chain uses TRBV28 with TRBJ2-7, with TRBD1 matching over 10 bases. CDR3 length: 15 amino acids. In germline, CDR1 is MDHEN, CDR2 SYDVKM. Trimming at V came to 6 bases and at J to 4 bases, leaving 9 bases not matched to a gene.